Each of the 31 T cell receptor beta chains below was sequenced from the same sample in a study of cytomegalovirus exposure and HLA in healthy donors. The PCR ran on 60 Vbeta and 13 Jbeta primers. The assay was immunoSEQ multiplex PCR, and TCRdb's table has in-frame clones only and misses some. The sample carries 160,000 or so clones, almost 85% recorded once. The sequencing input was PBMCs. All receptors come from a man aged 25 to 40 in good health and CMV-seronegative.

DNA for the CDR3: TGCGCCAGCAGCTCTGCCGGGACAACGAACACCGGGGAGCTGTTTTTT. Translated, it gives CASSSAGTTNTGELFF. V gene TRBV5-1 combines with J gene TRBJ2-2; D is possibly TRBD1 (6 bases). Germline CDR1 is SGHRS and CDR2 is YFSETQ. The V and J ends lost 3 bases and 0 bases respectively, with 12 bases between them. The length of the CDR3 is 16 residues.

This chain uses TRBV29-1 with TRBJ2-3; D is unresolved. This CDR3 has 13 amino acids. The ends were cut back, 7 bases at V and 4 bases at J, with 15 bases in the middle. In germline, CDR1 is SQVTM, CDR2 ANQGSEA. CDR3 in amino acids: CSAEPHYADTQYF. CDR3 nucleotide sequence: TGCAGCGCCGAGCCGCACTATGCAGATACGCAGTATTTT.

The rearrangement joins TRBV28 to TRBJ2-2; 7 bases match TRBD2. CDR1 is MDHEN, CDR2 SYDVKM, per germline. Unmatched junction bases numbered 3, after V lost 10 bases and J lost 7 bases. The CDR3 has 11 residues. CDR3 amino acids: CATGGIGELFF. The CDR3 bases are TGTGCCACGGGGGGTATCGGGGAGCTGTTTTTT.

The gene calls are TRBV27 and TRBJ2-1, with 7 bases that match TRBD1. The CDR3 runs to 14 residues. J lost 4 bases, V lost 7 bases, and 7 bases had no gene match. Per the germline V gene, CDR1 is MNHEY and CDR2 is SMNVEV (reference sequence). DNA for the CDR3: TGTGCCAGCAAGACAGGGTTCACTTACAATGAGCAGTTCTTC. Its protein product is CASKTGFTYNEQFF.

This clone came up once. The DNA of the CDR3 is TGTGCCAGCAGTCCTACTCGGGCTAGCGTGGACCAAGAGACCCAGTACTTC. It is translated as CASSPTRASVDQETQYF. The V gene is TRBV7-9, the J gene TRBJ2-5; D is perhaps TRBD2 (6 bases). The CDR3 is 17 residues long. Germline V gene data show CDR1 as SEHNR and CDR2 as FQNEAQ (reference sequence). Trimming took 6 bases from V and 0 from J, leaving 20 bases between them.

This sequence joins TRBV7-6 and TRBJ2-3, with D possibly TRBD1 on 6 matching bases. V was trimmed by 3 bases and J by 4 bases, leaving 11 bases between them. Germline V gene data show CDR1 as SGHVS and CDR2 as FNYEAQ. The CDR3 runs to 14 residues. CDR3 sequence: CASSFGQGPDTQYF. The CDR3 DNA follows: TGTGCCAGCAGCTTTGGTCAGGGGCCAGATACGCAGTATTTT.

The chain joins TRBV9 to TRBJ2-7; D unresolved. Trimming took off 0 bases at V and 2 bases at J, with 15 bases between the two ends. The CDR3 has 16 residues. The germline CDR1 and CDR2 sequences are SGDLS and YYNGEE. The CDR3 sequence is CASSVGSSTHTYEQYF. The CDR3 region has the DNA TGTGCCAGCAGCGTAGGGTCCTCGACACATACCTACGAGCAGTACTTC.

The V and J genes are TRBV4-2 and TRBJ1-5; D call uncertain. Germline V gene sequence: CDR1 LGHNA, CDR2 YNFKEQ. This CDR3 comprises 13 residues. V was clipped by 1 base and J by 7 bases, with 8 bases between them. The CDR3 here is CASSQAGGQPQHF. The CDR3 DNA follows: TGTGCCAGCAGCCAAGCCGGCGGACAGCCCCAGCATTTT.

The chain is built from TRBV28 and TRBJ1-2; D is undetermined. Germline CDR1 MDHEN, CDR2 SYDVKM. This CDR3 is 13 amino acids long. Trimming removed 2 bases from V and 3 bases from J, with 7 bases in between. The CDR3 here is CASSLGTDYGYTF. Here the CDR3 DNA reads TGTGCCAGCAGTTTAGGAACAGACTATGGCTACACCTTC.

In DNA form, the CDR3 reads TGTGCCAGCGATTACCGGGGCACCGGGGAGCTGTTTTTT. This codes for CASDYRGTGELFF. The V and J genes are TRBV28 and TRBJ2-2; possible D gene TRBD2, 5 bases. The germline gives CDR1 MDHEN, CDR2 SYDVKM. V was trimmed by 8 bases and J by 4 bases, leaving 11 bases between them. This CDR3 region has 13 residues.

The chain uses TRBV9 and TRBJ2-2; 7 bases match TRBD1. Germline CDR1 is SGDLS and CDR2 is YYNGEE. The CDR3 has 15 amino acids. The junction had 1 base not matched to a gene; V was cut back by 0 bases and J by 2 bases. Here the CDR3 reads CASSVEGANTGELFF. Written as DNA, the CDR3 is TGTGCCAGCAGCGTAGAGGGGGCTAACACCGGGGAGCTGTTTTTT.

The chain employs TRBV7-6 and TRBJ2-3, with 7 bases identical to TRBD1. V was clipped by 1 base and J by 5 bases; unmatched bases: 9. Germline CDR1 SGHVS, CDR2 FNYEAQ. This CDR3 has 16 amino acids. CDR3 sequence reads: CASSLEADRVVDTQYF. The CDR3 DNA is TGTGCCAGCAGCTTAGAGGCAGACAGGGTGGTAGATACGCAGTATTTT.

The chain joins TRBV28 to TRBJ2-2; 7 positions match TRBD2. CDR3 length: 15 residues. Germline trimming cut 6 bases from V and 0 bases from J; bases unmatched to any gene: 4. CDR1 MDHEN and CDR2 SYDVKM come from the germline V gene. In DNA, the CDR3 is TGTGCCAGCAGGGGGACTACTCCGAACACCGGGGAGCTGTTTTTT. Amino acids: CASRGTTPNTGELFF.

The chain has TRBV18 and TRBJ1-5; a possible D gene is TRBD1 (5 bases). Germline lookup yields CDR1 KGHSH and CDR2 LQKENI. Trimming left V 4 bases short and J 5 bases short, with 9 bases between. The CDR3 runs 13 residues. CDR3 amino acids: CASSRGWDQPQHF. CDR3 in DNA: TGTGCCAGCTCACGGGGCTGGGATCAGCCCCAGCATTTT.

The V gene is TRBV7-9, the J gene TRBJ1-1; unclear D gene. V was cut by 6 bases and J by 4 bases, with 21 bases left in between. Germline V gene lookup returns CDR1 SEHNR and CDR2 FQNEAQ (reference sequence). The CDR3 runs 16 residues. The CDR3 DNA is TGTGCCAGCAGACCTGGAACCTCCCAGGTACTCACTGAAGCTTTCTTT. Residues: CASRPGTSQVLTEAFF. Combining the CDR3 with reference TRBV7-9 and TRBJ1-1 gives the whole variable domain DTGVSQNPRHKITKRGQNVTFRCDPISEHNRLYWYRQTLGQGPEFLTYFQNEAQLEKSRLLSDRFSAERPKGSFSTLEIQRTEQGDSAMYLCASRPGTSQVLTEAFFGQGTRLTVV.

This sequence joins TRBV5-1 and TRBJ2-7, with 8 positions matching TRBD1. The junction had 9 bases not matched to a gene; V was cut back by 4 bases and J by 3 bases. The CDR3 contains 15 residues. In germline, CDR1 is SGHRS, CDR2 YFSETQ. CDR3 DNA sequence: TGCGCCAGCAGCCCGGACAGGGAGGTGGTCTACGAGCAGTACTTC. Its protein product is CASSPDREVVYEQYF.

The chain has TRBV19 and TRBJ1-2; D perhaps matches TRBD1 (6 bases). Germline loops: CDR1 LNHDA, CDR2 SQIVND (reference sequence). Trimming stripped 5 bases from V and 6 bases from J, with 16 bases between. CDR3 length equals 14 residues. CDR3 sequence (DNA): TGTGCCAGTAGTTATAAAGCAGGGGATGATGGCTACACCTTC. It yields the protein CASSYKAGDDGYTF.

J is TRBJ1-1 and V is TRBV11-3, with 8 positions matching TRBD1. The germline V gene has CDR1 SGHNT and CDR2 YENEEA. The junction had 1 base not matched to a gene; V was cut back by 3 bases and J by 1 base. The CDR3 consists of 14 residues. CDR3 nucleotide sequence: TGTGCCAGCAGCTTCGACAGGGGGAACACTGAAGCTTTCTTT. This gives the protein CASSFDRGNTEAFF.

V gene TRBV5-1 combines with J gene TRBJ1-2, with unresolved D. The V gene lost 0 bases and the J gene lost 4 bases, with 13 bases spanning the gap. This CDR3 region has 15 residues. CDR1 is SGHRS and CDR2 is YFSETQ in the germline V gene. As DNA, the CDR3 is TGCGCCAGCAGCTTGGAGGCAGGTGAGGGCTATGGCTACACCTTC. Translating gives CASSLEAGEGYGYTF.

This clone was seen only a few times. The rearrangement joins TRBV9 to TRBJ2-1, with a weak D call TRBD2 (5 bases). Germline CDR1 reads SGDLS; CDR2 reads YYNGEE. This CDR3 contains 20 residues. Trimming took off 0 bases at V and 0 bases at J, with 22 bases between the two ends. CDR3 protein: CASSVEGLRGGSSSYNEQFF. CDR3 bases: TGTGCCAGCAGCGTAGAGGGTCTTAGAGGCGGGTCGAGCTCCTACAATGAGCAGTTCTTC.

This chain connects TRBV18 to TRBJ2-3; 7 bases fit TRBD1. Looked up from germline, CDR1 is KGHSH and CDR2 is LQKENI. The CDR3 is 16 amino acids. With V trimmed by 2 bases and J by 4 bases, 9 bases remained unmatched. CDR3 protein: CASSPTTGKGADTQYF. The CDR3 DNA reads TGTGCCAGCTCACCAACGACAGGGAAGGGCGCAGATACGCAGTATTTT. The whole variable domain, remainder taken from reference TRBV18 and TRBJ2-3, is NAGVMQNPRHLVRRRGQEARLRCSPMKGHSHVYWYRQLPEEGLKFMVYLQKENIIDESGMPKERFSAEFPKEGPSILRIQQVVRGDSAAYFCASSPTTGKGADTQYFGPGTRLTVL.

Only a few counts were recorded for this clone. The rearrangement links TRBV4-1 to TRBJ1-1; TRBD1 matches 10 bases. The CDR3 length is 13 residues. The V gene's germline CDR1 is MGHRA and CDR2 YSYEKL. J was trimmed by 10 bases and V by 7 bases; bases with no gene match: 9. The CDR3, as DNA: TGCGCCAGCACCAGACAGGGGGCTGGAGGAGCTTTCTTT. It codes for CASTRQGAGGAFF.

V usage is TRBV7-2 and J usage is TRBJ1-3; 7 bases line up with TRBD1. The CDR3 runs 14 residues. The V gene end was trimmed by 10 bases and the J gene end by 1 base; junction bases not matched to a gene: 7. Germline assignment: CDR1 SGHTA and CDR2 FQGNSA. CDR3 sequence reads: CATTGTVSGNTIYF. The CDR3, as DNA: TGTGCCACCACGGGGACAGTTTCTGGAAACACCATATATTTT.

This CDR3 is CASSALRNYGYTF. The CDR3 region has the DNA TGTGCCAGCAGCGCGCTCAGGAACTATGGCTACACCTTC. V usage is TRBV4-2 and J usage is TRBJ1-2; the D is unclear. There are 13 residues in the CDR3. Trimming stripped 5 bases from V and 2 bases from J, with 9 bases between. Germline V CDR1 and CDR2: LGHNA, YNFKEQ.

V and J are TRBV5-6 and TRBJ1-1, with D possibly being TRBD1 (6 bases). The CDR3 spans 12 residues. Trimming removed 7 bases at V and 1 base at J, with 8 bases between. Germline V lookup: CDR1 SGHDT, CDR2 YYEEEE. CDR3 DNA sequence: TGTGCCAGCCTGACAGGGAACACTGAAGCTTTCTTT. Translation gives CASLTGNTEAFF.

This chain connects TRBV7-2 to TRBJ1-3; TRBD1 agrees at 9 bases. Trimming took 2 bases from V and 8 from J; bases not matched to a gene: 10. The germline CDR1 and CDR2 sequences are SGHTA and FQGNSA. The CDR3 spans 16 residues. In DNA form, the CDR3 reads TGTGCCAGCAGCTTAAGGGGGGGGGACAGGGTAGACACCATATATTTT. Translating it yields CASSLRGGDRVDTIYF.

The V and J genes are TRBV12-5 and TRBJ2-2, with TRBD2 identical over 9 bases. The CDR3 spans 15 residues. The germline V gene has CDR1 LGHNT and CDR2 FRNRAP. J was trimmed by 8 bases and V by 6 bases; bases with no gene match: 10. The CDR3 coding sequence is TGTGCTAGTGGGTTTGGGACTAGCAATGGAGGGGAGCTGTTTTTT. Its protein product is CASGFGTSNGGELFF. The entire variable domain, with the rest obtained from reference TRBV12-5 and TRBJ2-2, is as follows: DARVTQTPRHKVTEMGQEVTMRCQPILGHNTVFWYRQTMMQGLELLAYFRNRAPLDDSGMPKDRFSAEMPDATLATLKIQPSEPRDSAVYFCASGFGTSNGGELFFGEGSRLTVL.

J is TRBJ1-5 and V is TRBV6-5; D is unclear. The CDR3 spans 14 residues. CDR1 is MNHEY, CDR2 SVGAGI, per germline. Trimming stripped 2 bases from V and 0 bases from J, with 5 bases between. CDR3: CASSYADSNQPQHF. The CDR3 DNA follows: TGTGCCAGCAGTTACGCAGATAGCAATCAGCCCCAGCATTTT.

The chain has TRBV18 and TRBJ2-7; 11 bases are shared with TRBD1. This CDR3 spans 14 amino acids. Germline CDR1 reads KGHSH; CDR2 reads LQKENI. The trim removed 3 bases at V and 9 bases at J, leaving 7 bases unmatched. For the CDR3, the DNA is TGTGCCAGCTCACCGGGACAGGGGGTAGGGGGGCAGTACTTC. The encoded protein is CASSPGQGVGGQYF.

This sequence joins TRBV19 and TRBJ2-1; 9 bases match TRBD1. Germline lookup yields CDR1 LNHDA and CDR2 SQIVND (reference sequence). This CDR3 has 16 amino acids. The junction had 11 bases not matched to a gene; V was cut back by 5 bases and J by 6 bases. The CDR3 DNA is TGTGCCAGTAGTCGTGCCCCGGGACAGGGAACCAATGAGCAGTTCTTC. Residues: CASSRAPGQGTNEQFF.

The CDR3: CASSDVGFEANTDTQYF. CDR3 DNA: TGTGCCAGCAGTGATGTAGGTTTTGAGGCTAACACAGATACGCAGTATTTT. V and J are TRBV2 and TRBJ2-3, with D uncertain. With 3 bases removed from V and 2 bases from J, the gap between germline ends came to 18 bases. CDR1 and CDR2 from the germline V gene are SNHLY and FYNNEI. The CDR3 length is 17 residues.